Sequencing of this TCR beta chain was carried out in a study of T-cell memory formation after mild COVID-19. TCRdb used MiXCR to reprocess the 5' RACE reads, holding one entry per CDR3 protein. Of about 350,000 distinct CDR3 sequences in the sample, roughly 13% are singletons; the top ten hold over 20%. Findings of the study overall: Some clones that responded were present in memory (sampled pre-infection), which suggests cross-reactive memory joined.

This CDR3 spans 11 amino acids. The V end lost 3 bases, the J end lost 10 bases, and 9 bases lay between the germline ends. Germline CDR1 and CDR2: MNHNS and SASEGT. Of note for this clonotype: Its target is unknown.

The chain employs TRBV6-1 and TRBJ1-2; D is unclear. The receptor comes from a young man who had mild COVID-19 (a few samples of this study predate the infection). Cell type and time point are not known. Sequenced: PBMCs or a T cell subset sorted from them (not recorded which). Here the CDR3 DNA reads TGTGCCAGCAGTGATTCGGCGGACTACACCTTC. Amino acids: CASSDSADYTF.